This T cell receptor (beta chain) was sequenced during a study of blood T cells in healthy people across ages. As for the study in general: T cells yielded about one barcoded beta molecule per two cells through template switching.

Study results and caveats: In long-lived donors, naive CD4+ cell counts and diversity exceeded those of aged donors.

With a J-beta primer mix and a sample-barcoded 5' primer, a second PCR ran 7 to 11 cycles. Every cDNA was tagged by a template-switch adaptor with 12 random nucleotides. TCRdb re-derived calls from the 5' RACE reads in MiXCR, one entry per CDR3 protein. Here the sample spans hundreds of thousands of distinct CDR3 sequences, roughly 58% being singletons. With regard to this clonotype: What it binds is unknown.

CDR1 is MNHEY and CDR2 is SVGAGI in the germline V gene. There are 14 residues in the CDR3. Source material: blood. The receptor was isolated from a man aged 55 to 70 in good health. The J gene is TRBJ2-5, the V gene TRBV6-5, with D perhaps matching TRBD1 (6 bases). The DNA end lines up better with TRBJ2-7; the J call may be wrong. The CDR3 sequence: CASSYSYGTNEQYF. The CDR3 DNA sequence: TGTGCCAGCAGTTACTCATACGGGACAAACGAGCAGTACTTC.